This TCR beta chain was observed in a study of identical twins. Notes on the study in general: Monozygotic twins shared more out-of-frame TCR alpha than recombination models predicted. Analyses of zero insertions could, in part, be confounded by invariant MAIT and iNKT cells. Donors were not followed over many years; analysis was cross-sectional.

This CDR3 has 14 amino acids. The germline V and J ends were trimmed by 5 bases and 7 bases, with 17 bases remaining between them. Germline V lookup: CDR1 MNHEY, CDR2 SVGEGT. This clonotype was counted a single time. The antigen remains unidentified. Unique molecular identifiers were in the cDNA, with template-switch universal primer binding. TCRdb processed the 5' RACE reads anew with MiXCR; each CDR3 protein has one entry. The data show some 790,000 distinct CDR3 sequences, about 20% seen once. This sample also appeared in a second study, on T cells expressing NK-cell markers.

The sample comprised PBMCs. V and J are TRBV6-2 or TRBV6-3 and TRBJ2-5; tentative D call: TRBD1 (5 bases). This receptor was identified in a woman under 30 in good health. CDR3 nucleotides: TGTGCCAGCAGTGGACAAGCCCCGGTCGTGACCCAGTACTTC. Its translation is CASSGQAPVVTQYF.